These T cell receptor beta chains were read from a single sample in a study of blood T cells in healthy people across ages. From the 5' RACE reads, TCRdb called clonotypes with MiXCR, one entry per CDR3 protein. The sample shows some 1.5 million distinct CDR3 sequences, roughly 43% of them seen only once. The sample comprised blood. These receptors were collected from a woman between 18 and 29 years old in good health. Each CDR3 is given with its conserved first and last residue. Fields, in order: J gene, CDR3 length, clone size, D gene, V gene, CDR3 protein, CDR3 DNA. A D gene is named only where the DNA matches it firmly. The size field is filled for only some rows; it gives once, few, many or a size class.

j_gene: TRBJ1-5; len: 14; abundance: -; d_gene: -; v_gene: TRBV4-2; CDR3aa: CASSQNRVNQPQHF; CDR3nt: TGTGCCAGCAGCCAGAATAGGGTCAATCAGCCCCAGCATTTT
j_gene: TRBJ2-7; len: 13; abundance: -; d_gene: -; v_gene: TRBV7-2; CDR3aa: CASSGWVGYEQYF; CDR3nt: TGTGCCAGCAGCGGTTGGGTAGGTTACGAGCAGTACTTC
j_gene: TRBJ1-4; len: 15; abundance: -; d_gene: -; v_gene: TRBV2; CDR3aa: CASRETVPGDEKLFF; CDR3nt: TGTGCCAGCAGGGAGACCGTTCCTGGGGATGAAAAACTGTTTTTT
j_gene: TRBJ2-7; len: 13; abundance: -; d_gene: -; v_gene: TRBV12-3/TRBV12-4; CDR3aa: CASTKIRAGRLYF; CDR3nt: TGTGCCAGCACCAAGATCCGTGCGGGACGACTGTACTTC
j_gene: TRBJ1-1; len: 14; abundance: few; d_gene: -; v_gene: TRBV13; CDR3aa: CASSRPTVNTEAFF; CDR3nt: TGTGCCAGCAGCCGCCCCACAGTGAACACTGAAGCTTTCTTT
j_gene: TRBJ2-5; len: 14; abundance: few; d_gene: -; v_gene: TRBV4-1; CDR3aa: CASSLVPCMETQYF; CDR3nt: TGCGCCAGCAGCCTGGTTCCCTGTATGGAGACCCAGTACTTC
j_gene: TRBJ2-6; len: 17; abundance: -; d_gene: -; v_gene: TRBV20-1; CDR3aa: CSARMRPVISGANVLTF; CDR3nt: TGCAGTGCTAGAATGCGCCCAGTAATCTCTGGGGCCAACGTCCTGACTTTC
j_gene: TRBJ1-1; len: 15; abundance: -; d_gene: -; v_gene: TRBV12-3/TRBV12-4; CDR3aa: CASSSPWGPNTEAFF; CDR3nt: TGTGCCAGCAGTTCCCCGTGGGGCCCTAACACTGAAGCTTTCTTT
j_gene: TRBJ2-7; len: 15; abundance: -; d_gene: -; v_gene: TRBV6-4; CDR3aa: CASSDAHGPYNEQYF; CDR3nt: TGTGCCAGCAGTGACGCGCACGGGCCCTACAATGAGCAGTACTTC
j_gene: TRBJ1-2; len: 15; abundance: few; d_gene: -; v_gene: TRBV4-2; CDR3aa: CASSQVPQANYGYTF; CDR3nt: TGTGCCAGCAGCCAAGTTCCGCAGGCTAACTATGGCTACACCTTC